This paragraph covers one T cell receptor (beta chain) sequence. Its antigen is unknown. This entry belongs to a study of cytomegalovirus exposure and HLA in healthy donors. The study's findings and limits: A later analysis associated 16,951 TCR beta sequences with HLA alleles at a 0.05 false discovery rate.

Researchers ran the PCR with 60 Vbeta and 13 Jbeta primers. Libraries were prepared by immunoSEQ multiplex PCR; TCRdb keeps only in-frame clonotypes and omits some of them. The sample has 200,000 to 250,000 clones; around 80% are singletons. The CDR3 is 16 residues long. Germline V CDR1 and CDR2: SEHNR, FQNEAQ (reference sequence). With 1 base removed from V and 0 bases from J, the gap between germline ends came to 10 bases. Everyone who donated was a healthy bone marrow donor. The chain combines TRBV7-9 with TRBJ2-4; D perhaps matches TRBD1 (6 bases). Sequencing input: PBMCs. The clonotype originates from a man aged 35 to 55 in good health and CMV-seronegative. The CDR3 region is CASSLGQGIAKNIQYF. Written as DNA, the CDR3 is TGTGCCAGCAGCTTAGGGCAGGGGATAGCCAAAAACATTCAGTACTTC.